This TCR beta chain appears in the sequencing data of a study of OX40 agonist ivuxolimab in advanced cancers. Study context: A male proportion of about 84% was recorded, with mean age around 62 years and range about 20 to 79. Regarding the study as a whole: In the 0.1 to 3.0 mg/kg range, CD4+ and CD8+ blood T cells had expanded clonally by week 6.

Data came from immunoSEQ multiplex PCR; TCRdb stores just in-frame clones and leaves some out. The sample carries more than 25,000 clones, 86% recorded once. Note on this clone: The antigen is undetermined.

The CDR3 totals 16 residues. V lost 5 bases to trimming and J lost 2 bases, with 17 bases between them. The germline V gene has CDR1 SGHTA and CDR2 FQGNSA. This clonotype originated in an adult with an advanced solid tumor such as melanoma, head and neck, liver or kidney cancer. The source was CD4+ or CD8+ T cells sorted from blood, collected in a trial of the OX40 agonist ivuxolimab. This chain connects TRBV7-2 to TRBJ2-3; D possibly uses TRBD1 or TRBD2 (6 bases each). The CDR3 reads CASSPRGAGSTDTQYF. DNA for the CDR3: TGTGCCAGCAGCCCGAGGGGGGCAGGGTCCACAGATACGCAGTATTTT.